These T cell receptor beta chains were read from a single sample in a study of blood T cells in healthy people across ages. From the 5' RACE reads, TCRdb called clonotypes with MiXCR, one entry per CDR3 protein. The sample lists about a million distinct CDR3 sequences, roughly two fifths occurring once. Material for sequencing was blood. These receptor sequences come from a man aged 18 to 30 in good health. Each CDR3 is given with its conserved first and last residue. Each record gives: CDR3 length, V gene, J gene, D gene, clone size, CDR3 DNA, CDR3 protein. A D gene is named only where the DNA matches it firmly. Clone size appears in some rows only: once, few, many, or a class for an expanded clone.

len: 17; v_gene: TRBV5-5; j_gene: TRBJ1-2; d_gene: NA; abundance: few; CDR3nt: TGTGCCAGCAGCTTGAGGAGCCTAGGGATAGCTAACTATGGCTACACCTTC; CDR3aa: CASSLRSLGIANYGYTF
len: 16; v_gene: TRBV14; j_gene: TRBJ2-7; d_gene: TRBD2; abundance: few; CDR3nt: TGTGCCAGCAGCCGCCTACTAGCGGGGGGGGGCAATGAGCAGTACTTC; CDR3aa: CASSRLLAGGGNEQYF
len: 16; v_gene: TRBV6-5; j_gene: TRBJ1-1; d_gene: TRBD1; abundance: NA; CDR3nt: TGTGCCAGCAGTTCCTCCGGGACAGCCGACAACACTGAAGCTTTCTTT; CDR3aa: CASSSSGTADNTEAFF
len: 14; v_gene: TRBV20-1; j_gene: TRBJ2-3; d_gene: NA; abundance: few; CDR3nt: TGCAGTGCTAGATTAGTGGGTAGCACAGATACGCAGTATTTT; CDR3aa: CSARLVGSTDTQYF
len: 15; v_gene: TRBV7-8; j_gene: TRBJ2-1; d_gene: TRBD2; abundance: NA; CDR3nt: TGTGCCAGCAGCCGGAGCGGGGGGCCAAACAATGAGCAGTTCTTC; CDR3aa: CASSRSGGPNNEQFF
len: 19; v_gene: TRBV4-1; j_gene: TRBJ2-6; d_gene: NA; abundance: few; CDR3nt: TGCGCCAGCAGCCAAGATCCTAGAGGAGCTGACTCTGGGGCCAACGTCCTGACTTTC; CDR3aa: CASSQDPRGADSGANVLTF
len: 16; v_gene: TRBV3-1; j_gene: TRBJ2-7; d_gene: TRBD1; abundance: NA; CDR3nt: TGTGCCAGCAGCCATCGACCGGGACAGGTAATGGACGAGCAGTACTTC; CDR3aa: CASSHRPGQVMDEQYF
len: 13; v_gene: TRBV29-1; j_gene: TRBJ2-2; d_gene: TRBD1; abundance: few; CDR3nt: TGCAGCGCCCCGACAGGGAACTCCGGGGAGCTGTTTTTT; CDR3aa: CSAPTGNSGELFF
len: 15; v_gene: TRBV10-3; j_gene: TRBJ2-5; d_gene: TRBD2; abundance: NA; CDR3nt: TGTGCCATCAGTGATTCGGCGGGGGTTGCCGATGAGCAGTACTTC; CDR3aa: CAISDSAGVADEQYF
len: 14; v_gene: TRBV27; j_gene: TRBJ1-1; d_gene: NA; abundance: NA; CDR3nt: TGTGCCAGCAGTTTAAGGGAGGTGAGTCCTGAAGCTTTCTTT; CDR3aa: CASSLREVSPEAFF
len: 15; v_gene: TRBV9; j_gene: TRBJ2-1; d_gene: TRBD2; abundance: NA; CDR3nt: TGTGCCAGCAGAACTACTAGCGGGGGGTTGGATGAGCAGTTCTTC; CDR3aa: CASRTTSGGLDEQFF
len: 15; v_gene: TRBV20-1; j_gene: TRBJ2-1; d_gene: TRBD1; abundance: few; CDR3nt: TGCAGTGCTTTACGCCGGGACAGGGGTTACAATGAGCAGTTCTTC; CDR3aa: CSALRRDRGYNEQFF
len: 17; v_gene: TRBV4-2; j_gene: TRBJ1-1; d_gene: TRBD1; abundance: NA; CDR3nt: TGTGCCAGCAGCTCAGAGACCTCGGGACAGTTTAACACTGAAGCTTTCTTT; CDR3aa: CASSSETSGQFNTEAFF
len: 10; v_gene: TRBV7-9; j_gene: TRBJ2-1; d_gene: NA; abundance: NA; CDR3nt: TGCAAGTTAGGGGGCAATGAGCAGTTCTTC; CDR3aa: CKLGGNEQFF
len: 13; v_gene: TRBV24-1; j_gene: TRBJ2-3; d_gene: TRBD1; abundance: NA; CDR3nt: TGTGCCACCAGCCGACAGGGGAGCAATACGCAGTATTTT; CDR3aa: CATSRQGSNTQYF
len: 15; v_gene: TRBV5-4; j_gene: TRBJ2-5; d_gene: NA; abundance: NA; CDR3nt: TGTGCCAGCAGCTACCAAGGGGGGGCCCAAGAGACCCAGTACTTC; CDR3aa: CASSYQGGAQETQYF
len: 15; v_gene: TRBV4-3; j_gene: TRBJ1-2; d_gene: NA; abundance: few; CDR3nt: TGCGCCAGCAGCCAAGATGGACGGACACACTATGGCTACACCTTC; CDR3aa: CASSQDGRTHYGYTF
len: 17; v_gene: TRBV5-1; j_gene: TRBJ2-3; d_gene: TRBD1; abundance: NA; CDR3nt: TGCGCCAGCAGCTTGTCCCCCGGGACAGGGGGAACAGATACGCAGTATTTT; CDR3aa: CASSLSPGTGGTDTQYF
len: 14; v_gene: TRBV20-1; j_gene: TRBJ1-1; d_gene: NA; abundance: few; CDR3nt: TGCAGTGCTAGAGTGGGGGGCTCGAACACTGAAGCTTTCTTT; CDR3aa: CSARVGGSNTEAFF
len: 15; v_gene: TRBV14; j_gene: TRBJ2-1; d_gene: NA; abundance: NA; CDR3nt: TGTGCCAGCAGCCCGATCTCCTACTACTACAATGAGCAGTTCTTC; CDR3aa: CASSPISYYYNEQFF
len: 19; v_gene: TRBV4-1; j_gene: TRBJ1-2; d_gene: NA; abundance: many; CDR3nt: TGCGCCAGCAGCCAAGATCGATCCCGGAGCCGGGGAGGGGATCCTGGCTACACCTTC; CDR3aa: CASSQDRSRSRGGDPGYTF
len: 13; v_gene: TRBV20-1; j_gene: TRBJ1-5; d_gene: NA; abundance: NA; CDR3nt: TGCAGTGCTAGGGACAGTCGCAATCAGCCCCAGCATTTT; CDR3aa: CSARDSRNQPQHF